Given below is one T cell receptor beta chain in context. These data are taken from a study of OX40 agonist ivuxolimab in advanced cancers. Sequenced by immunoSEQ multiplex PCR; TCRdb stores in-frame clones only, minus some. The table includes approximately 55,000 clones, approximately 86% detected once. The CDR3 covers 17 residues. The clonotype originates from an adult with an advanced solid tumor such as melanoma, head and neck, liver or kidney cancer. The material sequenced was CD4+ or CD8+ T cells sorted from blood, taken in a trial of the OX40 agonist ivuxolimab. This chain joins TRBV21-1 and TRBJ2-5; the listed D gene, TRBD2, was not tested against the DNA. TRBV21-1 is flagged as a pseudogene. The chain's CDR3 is CASSPSGLAGRLETQYF. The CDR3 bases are TGTGCCAGCAGTCCCTCCGGACTAGCGGGACGGTTGGAGACCCAGTACTTC.